Following are 20 T cell receptor beta chains from one sample sequenced in a study of blood T cell repertoires in COVID-19. Sequencing was performed with immunoSEQ multiplex PCR; in TCRdb, only in-frame clones are kept and a portion is missing. This table has over 200,000 clones, roughly 84% appearing once. The specimen sequenced was PBMCs or T cells enriched from blood (not recorded which). Receptors were obtained from a woman in her thirties or forties who had recovered from COVID-19.

CDR3: CASSPESPGKRSQPQHF. The CDR3, as DNA: TGTGCCAGCAGTCCTGAATCACCGGGGAAAAGATCCCAGCCCCAGCATTTT. This chain links TRBV27 with TRBJ1-5; D gene uncertain. The length of the CDR3 is 17 residues. The germline V and J ends were trimmed by 5 bases and 7 bases, with 24 bases remaining between them. From germline, CDR1 is MNHEY and CDR2 SMNVEV (reference sequence).

The rearrangement uses TRBV29-1 and TRBJ2-1; no clear D gene. The CDR3 length is 16 residues. The V gene lost 1 base and the J gene lost 1 base, with 14 bases spanning the gap. The germline V gene has CDR1 SQVTM and CDR2 ANQGSEA. CDR3 sequence (DNA): TGCAGCGTTGAAGCGGGTCGAGGTGGGTCCTACAATGAGCAGTTCTTC. It specifies CSVEAGRGGSYNEQFF.

The rearrangement joins TRBV7-6 to TRBJ2-2; D may be TRBD2 (6 bases). The V gene's germline CDR1 is SGHVS and CDR2 FNYEAQ. V lost 5 bases, J lost 3 bases, and 16 bases lay in between. The CDR3 has 16 amino acids. CDR3 amino acids: CASSLETSGDTGELFF. CDR3 in DNA: TGTGCCAGCAGCCTAGAGACTTCGGGAGACACCGGGGAGCTGTTTTTT. Complete variable domain (other parts from reference TRBV7-6 and TRBJ2-2): GAGVSQSPRYKVTKRGQDVALRCDPISGHVSLYWYRQALGQGPEFLTYFNYEAQQDKSGLPNDRFSAERPEGSISTLTIQRTEQRDSAMYRCASSLETSGDTGELFFGEGSRLTVL.

The CDR3 nucleotides are TGTGCCAGCAGTCCCTCGACAGGGAATTCACCCCTCCACTTT. Its translation is CASSPSTGNSPLHF. The chain combines TRBV6-5 with TRBJ1-6; 7 bases match TRBD1. J gave up 7 bases and V 5 bases, and 5 bases lay outside the gene matches. The germline CDR1 and CDR2 sequences are MNHEY and SVGAGI. The CDR3 runs to 14 residues.

The chain carries TRBV7-2 and TRBJ1-2; 9 bases are a match to TRBD1. The CDR3 runs to 14 residues. CDR1 is SGHTA, CDR2 FQGNSA, per germline. J lost 6 bases, V lost 5 bases, and 7 bases had no gene match. This chain's CDR3 is CASSVSGQGDGYTF. In DNA, the CDR3 is TGTGCCAGCAGCGTATCGGGACAGGGCGATGGCTACACCTTC.

This clone came up once. The chain has TRBV11-2 and TRBJ2-1; TRBD2 aligns across 11 bases. Germline values: CDR1 SGHAT, CDR2 FQNNGV. The CDR3 is 16 amino acids. The V segment lost 3 bases and the J segment 7 bases; nucleotides outside the gene matches: 8. The CDR3 loop reads CASSFMLAGGINEQFF. DNA of the CDR3: TGTGCCAGCAGCTTTATGCTAGCGGGAGGAATAAATGAGCAGTTCTTC.

CDR3 DNA: TGTGCCAGCAGTTTCGAGCGGGAGGCGGGCGAGCAGTACTTC. This sequence encodes CASSFEREAGEQYF. V is TRBV28 and J is TRBJ2-7; the match to TRBD2 covers 9 bases. Germline V CDR1 and CDR2: MDHEN, SYDVKM. This CDR3 is built from 14 residues. The J segment lost 6 bases and the V segment lost 3 bases, leaving 6 bases of the junction unmatched.

This chain links TRBV2 with TRBJ1-1; 9 nucleotides align to TRBD1. Germline assignment: CDR1 SNHLY and CDR2 FYNNEI. Trimming took 9 bases from V and 3 from J; bases not matched to a gene: 5. This CDR3 contains 13 residues. The CDR3 nucleotides read TGTGCCAGTACGACAGGGGGGTACACTGAAGCTTTCTTT. Its protein product is CASTTGGYTEAFF.

The chain has TRBV7-2 and TRBJ2-3, with TRBD1 matching over 10 bases. This CDR3 region has 15 residues. In germline, CDR1 is SGHTA, CDR2 FQGNSA. The trim removed 1 base at V and 3 bases at J, leaving 1 base unmatched. As DNA, the CDR3 is TGTGCCAGCAGCTTAGTGGGACAGGGGACAGATACGCAGTATTTT. As protein: CASSLVGQGTDTQYF. The full variable domain, in which reference TRBV7-2 and TRBJ2-3 provide the parts outside the CDR3, is GAGVSQSPSNKVTEKGKDVELRCDPISGHTALYWYRQSLGQGLEFLIYFQGNSAPDKSGLPSDRFSAERTGGSVSTLTIQRTQQEDSAVYLCASSLVGQGTDTQYFGPGTRLTVL.

This chain uses TRBV4-1 with TRBJ2-7, with TRBD2 matching over 11 bases. Germline V CDR1 and CDR2: MGHRA, YSYEKL. The trim removed 5 bases at V and 3 bases at J, leaving 6 bases unmatched. The CDR3 is made up of 15 amino acids. CDR3: CASSEVLAGGYEQYF. CDR3 bases: TGCGCCAGCAGCGAGGTGCTAGCGGGAGGCTACGAGCAGTACTTC.

The chain joins TRBV30 to TRBJ1-5; tentatively, D is TRBD1 (6 bases). The CDR3 spans 13 residues. Germline-derived CDR1 and CDR2 are GTSNPN and SVGIG (reference sequence). Trimming removed 1 base at V and 4 bases at J, with 8 bases between. DNA of the CDR3: TGTGCCTGGAGTGAACAGGGTAATCAGCCCCAGCATTTT. Amino acids: CAWSEQGNQPQHF. Looking up the rest from reference TRBV30 and TRBJ1-5 gives the full variable domain: SQTIHQWPATLVQPVGSPLSLECTVEGTSNPNLYWYRQAAGRGLQLLFYSVGIGQISSEVPQNLSASRPQDRQFILSSKKLLLSDSGFYLCAWSEQGNQPQHFGDGTRLSIL.

The chain is built from TRBV7-2 and TRBJ2-3; 12 bases fit TRBD2. Germline V CDR1 and CDR2: SGHTA, FQGNSA. CDR3 length: 16 residues. V shed 3 bases, J shed 14 bases, and the junction held 15 bases outside the gene matches. CDR3 sequence: CASSLDGETSGRNLYF. The CDR3 DNA reads TGTGCCAGCAGCTTGGACGGTGAGACTAGCGGGAGAAATCTGTATTTT.

The chain uses TRBV7-9 and TRBJ1-5, with D unresolved. The length of the CDR3 is 14 residues. V lost 1 base and J 7 bases, leaving 11 bases between the germline ends. Germline CDR1 and CDR2: SEHNR and FQNEAQ (reference sequence). The CDR3 DNA is TGTGCCAGCAGCTTAGGGAGGGAAGGGCAGCCCCAGCATTTT. It translates to CASSLGREGQPQHF.

The V call is TRBV3-1 (or the pseudogene TRBV3-2), the J call TRBJ2-1; 10 bases align to TRBD2. Per germline, CDR1 LGHDT and CDR2 YNNKEL (reference sequence). Trimming at V came to 4 bases and at J to 9 bases, leaving 12 bases not matched to a gene. The CDR3 consists of 16 residues. The CDR3 sequence is CASSRHQLAGDSEQFF. CDR3 bases: TGTGCCAGCAGCCGCCATCAGCTAGCGGGAGATTCTGAGCAGTTCTTC.

This clone was seen only once. The gene calls are TRBV29-1 and TRBJ2-1, with D possibly being TRBD1 (6 bases). V was shortened by 5 bases and J by 12 bases, with 20 bases between the two germline ends. The CDR3 has 13 amino acids. Looked up from germline, CDR1 is SQVTM and CDR2 is ANQGSEA. For the CDR3, the DNA is TGCAGCGTTTCGAAGGGGGTGGGGATGGGGCAGTTCTTC. The encoded protein is CSVSKGVGMGQFF.

The rearrangement joins TRBV5-1 to TRBJ1-5; 8 nucleotides match TRBD1. Germline V gene lookup returns CDR1 SGHRS and CDR2 YFSETQ. With V trimmed by 5 bases and J by 5 bases, 9 bases remained unmatched. The CDR3 is 15 amino acids. The CDR3, as DNA: TGCGCCAGCAGTCCTACAGGGGGAAGAGATCAGCCCCAGCATTTT. Amino acids: CASSPTGGRDQPQHF.

This chain joins TRBV5-1 and TRBJ2-7, with TRBD1 identical over 12 bases. The CDR3 totals 14 residues. The V gene's germline CDR1 is SGHRS and CDR2 YFSETQ. Trimming cost V 3 bases and J 5 bases; bases outside gene matches: 3. The DNA for the CDR3 is TGCGCCAGCAGCTCGGGACAGGGGGCCGACGAGCAGTACTTC. It specifies CASSSGQGADEQYF.

The chain couples TRBV4-3 to TRBJ1-2; possible D gene TRBD1, 5 bases. V was clipped by 0 bases and J by 6 bases, with 11 bases between them. This CDR3 contains 14 residues. Germline-derived CDR1 and CDR2 are LGHNA and YSLEER. The CDR3 nucleotides read TGCGCCAGCAGCCAAGATTCAGGGCTTGATGGCTACACCTTC. It is translated as CASSQDSGLDGYTF.

The rearrangement links TRBV28 to TRBJ1-3; possibly TRBD1 for D (6 bases). This CDR3 is built from 14 residues. Germline lookup yields CDR1 MDHEN and CDR2 SYDVKM. The ends were cut back, 7 bases at V and 4 bases at J, with 14 bases in the middle. The CDR3 loop reads CASIRAGTGNTIYF. CDR3 nucleotides: TGTGCCAGCATTCGGGCAGGGACAGGAAACACCATATATTTT.

The chain recombines TRBV24-1 with TRBJ2-2, with 12 bases matching TRBD1. This CDR3 has 17 residues. The germline V gene has CDR1 KGHDR and CDR2 SFDVKD. V dropped 5 bases and J dropped 7; count of bases not matched to a gene: 10. Here the CDR3 reads CATSVRSGTGGIGELFF. The CDR3 DNA follows: TGTGCCACCAGTGTCCGATCCGGGACAGGGGGCATCGGGGAGCTGTTTTTT.